These 24 T cell receptor beta chains were sequenced from one sample in a study of graft-versus-host responses after intestinal transplantation. Their antigens remain unidentified. The data were produced by immunoSEQ multiplex PCR, yet TCRdb's version contains in-frame clones alone and is incomplete. The sample contains around 76,000 clones, roughly 94% of which appear only once. The material sequenced was unstimulated CD8+ T cells sorted from spleen or lymph node cells, taken before intestinal transplant. The receptors stem from a human donor who received an intestinal transplant.

This clone showed up just once. This chain links TRBV7-9 with TRBJ2-3; D is undetermined. Germline V gene data show CDR1 as SEHNR and CDR2 as FQNEAQ (reference sequence). The germline V and J ends were trimmed by 7 bases and 4 bases, with 15 bases remaining between them. This CDR3 is 14 amino acids long. The CDR3 spells CASKVNAGPDTQYF. CDR3 coding DNA: TGTGCCAGCAAGGTTAACGCAGGCCCAGATACGCAGTATTTT.

V gene TRBV27 combines with J gene TRBJ2-2; 8 nucleotides align to TRBD2. With 5 bases clipped from V and 7 bases from J, the junction kept 9 bases outside the gene matches. The germline V gene has CDR1 MNHEY and CDR2 SMNVEV (reference sequence). The CDR3 consists of 15 residues. CDR3 nucleotide sequence: TGTGCCAGCAGTCCTGGACTAGCCGGGGGCGGGGAGCTGTTTTTT. Translated: CASSPGLAGGGELFF.

The rearrangement links TRBV19 to TRBJ2-1; 8 bases line up with TRBD1. The V segment lost 0 bases and the J segment 3 bases; nucleotides outside the gene matches: 1. Germline V lookup: CDR1 LNHDA, CDR2 SQIVND (reference sequence). The CDR3 is 15 residues long. As DNA, the CDR3 is TGTGCCAGTAGTATAGACAGGGGGCTCTACAATGAGCAGTTCTTC. It yields the protein CASSIDRGLYNEQFF.

The rearrangement uses TRBV19 and TRBJ2-3, with D perhaps matching TRBD2 (6 bases). From germline, CDR1 is LNHDA and CDR2 SQIVND (reference sequence). Trimming pared 3 bases from V and 2 bases from J, leaving 18 bases between. The CDR3 runs 17 residues. The CDR3 nucleotides are TGTGCCAGTAGTATTACGAATTGGCGGGGCCTCACAGATACGCAGTATTTT. Protein: CASSITNWRGLTDTQYF.

The gene calls are TRBV7-8 and TRBJ1-1, with D uncertain. The CDR3 contains 17 residues. CDR1 is SGHVS and CDR2 is FQNEAQ in the germline V gene. The V end was cut by 2 bases, the J end by 10 bases, with 26 bases between. The CDR3 sequence is CASSLQPPLRRERGAFF. CDR3 sequence (DNA): TGTGCCAGCAGCTTACAACCTCCTCTTCGACGGGAACGGGGAGCTTTCTTT.

The V call is TRBV5-1, the J call TRBJ2-1, with a tentative D call TRBD2 (6 bases). The CDR3 covers 15 residues. Germline V CDR1 and CDR2: SGHRS, YFSETQ. V gave up 4 bases and J gave up 0 bases, with 11 bases separating them. CDR3 sequence: CASSLAPSSYNEQFF. In nucleotides, the CDR3 is TGCGCCAGCAGCCTAGCGCCGAGCTCCTACAATGAGCAGTTCTTC. The full variable domain, completed using reference TRBV5-1 and TRBJ2-1, is KAGVTQTPRYLIKTRGQQVTLSCSPISGHRSVSWYQQTPGQGLQFLFEYFSETQRNKGNFPGRFSGRQFSNSRSEMNVSTLELGDSALYLCASSLAPSSYNEQFFGPGTRLTVL.

This sequence joins TRBV27 and TRBJ2-7, with D possibly being TRBD1 or TRBD2 (5 bases each). Germline V gene sequence: CDR1 MNHEY, CDR2 SMNVEV (reference sequence). The CDR3 runs 15 residues. Trimming removed 5 bases at V and 3 bases at J, with 17 bases between. CDR3 in amino acids: CASSPKGRANYEQYF. In DNA form, the CDR3 reads TGTGCCAGCAGTCCCAAGGGGCGGGCTAACTACGAGCAGTACTTC.

V usage is TRBV7-9 and J usage is TRBJ2-1; 8 bases fit TRBD2. V dropped 2 bases and J dropped 4; count of bases not matched to a gene: 4. Germline V gene data show CDR1 as SEHNR and CDR2 as FQNEAQ (reference sequence). The CDR3 is 15 residues long. The CDR3 reads CASSLREGGYNEQFF. In DNA form, the CDR3 reads TGTGCCAGCAGCTTACGGGAGGGAGGGTACAATGAGCAGTTCTTC.

This chain uses TRBV5-1 with TRBJ2-3; D not resolved. The germline V gene encodes CDR1 SGHRS and CDR2 YFSETQ. The length of the CDR3 is 15 residues. V dropped 0 bases and J dropped 6 bases, with 14 bases sitting between them. CDR3 amino acids: CASSLEDAGLDTQYF. The CDR3 bases are TGCGCCAGCAGCTTGGAGGACGCCGGTCTGGATACGCAGTATTTT.

The chain carries TRBV29-1 and TRBJ2-7; D may be TRBD2 (5 bases). The germline gives CDR1 SQVTM, CDR2 ANQGSEA. Trimming pared 1 base from V and 0 bases from J, leaving 7 bases between. The CDR3 loop spans 13 amino acids. DNA for the CDR3: TGCAGCGTTGAAGGACTACACTCCTACGAGCAGTACTTC. Its translation is CSVEGLHSYEQYF.

The rearrangement joins TRBV5-5 to TRBJ2-7, with TRBD1 matching over 10 bases. The CDR3 has 17 residues. Per the germline V gene, CDR1 is SGHKS and CDR2 is YYEKEE (reference sequence). Trimming cost V 4 bases and J 1 base; bases outside gene matches: 11. The CDR3 DNA reads TGTGCCAGCAGCCACGATCTTGACAGGGGGCCTTCCTACGAGCAGTACTTC. It is translated as CASSHDLDRGPSYEQYF.

J is TRBJ1-6 and V is TRBV6-5, with D maybe TRBD1 (6 bases). Germline CDR1 is MNHEY and CDR2 is SVGAGI. Deletions cut 4 bases from V and 0 bases from J, with 10 bases between. There are 16 residues in the CDR3. CDR3 nucleotides: TGTGCCAGCAGTTTAGGGGGAAGCTCCTATAATTCACCCCTCCACTTT. Translating it yields CASSLGGSSYNSPLHF.

V gene TRBV7-8 combines with J gene TRBJ2-7; D is undetermined. Trimming cost V 1 base and J 1 base, with 8 bases left between them. There are 14 residues in the CDR3. Per germline, CDR1 SGHVS and CDR2 FQNEAQ. CDR3 nucleotides: TGTGCCAGCAGCTTAGTACAAGCTTCCTACGAGCAGTACTTC. Translated: CASSLVQASYEQYF.

J is TRBJ2-1 and V is TRBV15; D ambiguous. This CDR3 region has 15 residues. Trimming shortened V by 0 bases and J by 8 bases, and 14 bases separated the two germline ends. Looked up from germline, CDR1 is LNHNV and CDR2 is YYDKDF (reference sequence). In DNA form, the CDR3 reads TGTGCCACCAGCAGAGATGTTAGATTGGCCCATGAGCAGTTCTTC. It specifies CATSRDVRLAHEQFF.

The genes are TRBV4-1 and TRBJ2-7, with 8 positions matching TRBD2. In germline, CDR1 is MGHRA, CDR2 YSYEKL. The trim removed 0 bases at V and 5 bases at J, leaving 9 bases unmatched. The CDR3 has 16 residues. CDR3 nucleotide sequence: TGCGCCAGCAGCCAAGAGTCGGGCGGGAGGAGCGACGAGCAGTACTTC. Translating gives CASSQESGGRSDEQYF.

The chain combines TRBV7-9 with TRBJ1-5; D gene unclear. The germline V gene has CDR1 SEHNR and CDR2 FQNEAQ (reference sequence). This CDR3 is built from 12 residues. V dropped 2 bases and J dropped 1 base, with 0 bases sitting between them. CDR3 DNA sequence: TGTGCCAGCAGCTTAAGCAATCAGCCCCAGCATTTT. This translates into CASSLSNQPQHF.

This clone has only one observation. The J gene is TRBJ2-7, the V gene TRBV28, with 7 bases lining up with TRBD2. The CDR3 has 15 amino acids. V shed 3 bases, J shed 6 bases, and the junction held 11 bases outside the gene matches. CDR1 and CDR2 (germline): MDHEN, SYDVKM. The CDR3 DNA sequence: TGTGCCAGCAGTTTGCTTGGACTAGGAGCTCTCGAGCAGTACTTC. Translation: CASSLLGLGALEQYF. Full variable domain (missing parts from reference TRBV28 and TRBJ2-7): DVKVTQSSRYLVKRTGEKVFLECVQDMDHENMFWYRQDPGLGLRLIYFSYDVKMKEKGDIPEGYSVSREKKERFSLILESASTNQTSMYLCASSLLGLGALEQYFGPGTRLTVT.

The chain joins TRBV29-1 to TRBJ1-1; no clear D gene. The V and J ends lost 1 base and 7 bases respectively, with 13 bases between them. Germline V gene sequence: CDR1 SQVTM, CDR2 ANQGSEA. The CDR3 extends over 13 amino acids. As DNA, the CDR3 is TGCAGCGTTGAAGTCTGGTGGGCTGGTGAAGCTTTCTTT. This sequence encodes CSVEVWWAGEAFF.

This clone was detected only a few times. This chain links TRBV5-4 with TRBJ2-2, with D uncertain. Germline CDR1 is SGHNT and CDR2 is YYREEE (reference sequence). The CDR3 runs 12 residues. V was clipped by 1 base and J by 4 bases, with 2 bases between them. The CDR3 sequence is CASSLLTGELFF. For the CDR3, the DNA is TGTGCCAGCAGCTTGCTCACCGGGGAGCTGTTTTTT.

The chain couples TRBV28 to TRBJ2-1; the D gene could be TRBD1 or TRBD2 (5 bases each). CDR1 is MDHEN and CDR2 is SYDVKM in the germline V gene. Trimming cost V 5 bases and J 10 bases, with 30 bases left between them. This CDR3 spans 18 amino acids. The CDR3 region is CASSPPQSGLGGFREQFF. DNA for the CDR3: TGTGCCAGCAGTCCACCCCAATCGGGGCTAGGAGGTTTTAGAGAGCAGTTCTTC. Together with reference TRBV28 and TRBJ2-1, the CDR3 gives the full variable domain: DVKVTQSSRYLVKRTGEKVFLECVQDMDHENMFWYRQDPGLGLRLIYFSYDVKMKEKGDIPEGYSVSREKKERFSLILESASTNQTSMYLCASSPPQSGLGGFREQFFGPGTRLTVL.

Of note for this clone: This same CDR3 is encoded by further DNA sequences in the sample. This sequence joins TRBV13 and TRBJ2-1; TRBD2 aligns across 13 bases. The J segment lost 4 bases and the V segment lost 4 bases, leaving 10 bases of the junction unmatched. Germline values: CDR1 PRHDT, CDR2 FYEKMQ (reference sequence). The CDR3 contains 18 residues. Here the CDR3 DNA reads TGTGCCAGCAGCTCCAAAGGGACTAGCGGGACCTATTACAATGAGCAGTTCTTC. Translation: CASSSKGTSGTYYNEQFF.

The V call is TRBV30, the J call TRBJ2-7, with D possibly called TRBD1 or TRBD2 (5 bases each). CDR1 and CDR2 from the germline V gene are GTSNPN and SVGIG (reference sequence). V shed 0 bases and J shed 4 bases, with 13 bases lying between them. This CDR3 contains 14 residues. CDR3 protein: CAWSVPVRGYEQYF. CDR3 bases: TGTGCCTGGAGTGTACCAGTGAGGGGTTACGAGCAGTACTTC. Full variable domain (missing parts from reference TRBV30 and TRBJ2-7): SQTIHQWPATLVQPVGSPLSLECTVEGTSNPNLYWYRQAAGRGLQLLFYSVGIGQISSEVPQNLSASRPQDRQFILSSKKLLLSDSGFYLCAWSVPVRGYEQYFGPGTRLTVT.

This clone has only one observation. The chain joins TRBV30 to TRBJ1-2, with TRBD1 as a possible D gene (5 bases). Germline V gene lookup returns CDR1 GTSNPN and CDR2 SVGIG (reference sequence). Trimming took 0 bases from V and 8 from J, leaving 16 bases between them. The CDR3 consists of 14 residues. CDR3 sequence reads: CAWSVGAGRRGYTF. The CDR3 DNA reads TGTGCCTGGAGTGTAGGGGCAGGGAGACGGGGCTACACCTTC.

This clone was found once. This rearrangement joins TRBV7-2 to TRBJ2-5; D not resolved. The ends were cut back, 4 bases at V and 5 bases at J, with 5 bases in the middle. This CDR3 comprises 11 residues. Germline assignment: CDR1 SGHTA and CDR2 FQGNSA. CDR3 sequence reads: CASSSRETQYF. CDR3 bases: TGTGCCAGCAGCTCCCGGGAGACCCAGTACTTC.